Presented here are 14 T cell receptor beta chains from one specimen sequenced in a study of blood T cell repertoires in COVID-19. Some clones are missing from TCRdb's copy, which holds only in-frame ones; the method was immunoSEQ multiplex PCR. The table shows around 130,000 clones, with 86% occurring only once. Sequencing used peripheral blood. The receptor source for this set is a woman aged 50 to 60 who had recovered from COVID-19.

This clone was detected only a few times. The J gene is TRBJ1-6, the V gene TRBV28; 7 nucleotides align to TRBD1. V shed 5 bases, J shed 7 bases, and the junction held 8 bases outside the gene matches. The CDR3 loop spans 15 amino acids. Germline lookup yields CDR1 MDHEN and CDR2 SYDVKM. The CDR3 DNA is TGTGCCAGCAGTGCGCCGACAGGGAACAATTCACCCCTCCACTTT. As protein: CASSAPTGNNSPLHF. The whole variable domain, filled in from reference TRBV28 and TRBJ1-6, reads DVKVTQSSRYLVKRTGEKVFLECVQDMDHENMFWYRQDPGLGLRLIYFSYDVKMKEKGDIPEGYSVSREKKERFSLILESASTNQTSMYLCASSAPTGNNSPLHFGNGTRLTVT.

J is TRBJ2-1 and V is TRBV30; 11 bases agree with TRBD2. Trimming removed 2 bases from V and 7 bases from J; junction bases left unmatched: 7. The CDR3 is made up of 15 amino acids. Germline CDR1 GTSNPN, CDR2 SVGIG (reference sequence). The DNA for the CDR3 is TGTGCCTGGAGTCTCTTAGCGGGGGGGCCGAATGAGCAGTTCTTC. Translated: CAWSLLAGGPNEQFF.

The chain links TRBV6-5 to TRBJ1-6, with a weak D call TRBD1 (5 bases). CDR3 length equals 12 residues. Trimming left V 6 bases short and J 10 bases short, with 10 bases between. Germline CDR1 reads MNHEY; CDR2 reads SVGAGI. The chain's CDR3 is CASSQGWSPLHF. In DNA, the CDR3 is TGTGCCAGCAGCCAGGGCTGGTCACCCCTCCACTTT.

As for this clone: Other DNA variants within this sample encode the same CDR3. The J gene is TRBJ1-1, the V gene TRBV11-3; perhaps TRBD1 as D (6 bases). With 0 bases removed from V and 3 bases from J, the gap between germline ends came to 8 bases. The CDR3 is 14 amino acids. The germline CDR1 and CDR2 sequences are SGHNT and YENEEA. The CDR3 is CASSLEGADTEAFF. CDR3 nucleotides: TGTGCCAGCAGCTTAGAGGGGGCGGACACTGAAGCTTTCTTT.

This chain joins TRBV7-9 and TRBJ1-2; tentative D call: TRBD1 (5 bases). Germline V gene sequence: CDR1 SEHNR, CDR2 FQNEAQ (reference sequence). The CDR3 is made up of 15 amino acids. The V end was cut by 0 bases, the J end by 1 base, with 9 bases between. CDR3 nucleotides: TGTGCCAGCAGCTTAGCAGACAGACATAACTATGGCTACACCTTC. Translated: CASSLADRHNYGYTF.

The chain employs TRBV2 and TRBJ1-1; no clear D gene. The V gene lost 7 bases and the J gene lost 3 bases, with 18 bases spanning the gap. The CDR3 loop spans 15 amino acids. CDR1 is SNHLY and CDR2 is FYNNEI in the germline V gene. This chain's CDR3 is CASTSNWATDTEAFF. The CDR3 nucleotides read TGTGCCAGCACGTCCAACTGGGCAACGGACACTGAAGCTTTCTTT.

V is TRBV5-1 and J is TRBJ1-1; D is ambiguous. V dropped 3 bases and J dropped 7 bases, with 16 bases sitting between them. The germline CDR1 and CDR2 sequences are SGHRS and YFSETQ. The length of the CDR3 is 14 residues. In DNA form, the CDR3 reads TGCGCCAGCAGCTCTGGTGGAGGGTCTATTGAAGCTTTCTTT. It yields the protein CASSSGGGSIEAFF.

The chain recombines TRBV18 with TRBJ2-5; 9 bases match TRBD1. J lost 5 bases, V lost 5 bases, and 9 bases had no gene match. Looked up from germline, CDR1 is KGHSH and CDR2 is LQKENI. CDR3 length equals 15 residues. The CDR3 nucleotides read TGTGCCAGCTCAAGAACCGGGACAGGGCGGGAGACCCAGTACTTC. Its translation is CASSRTGTGRETQYF.

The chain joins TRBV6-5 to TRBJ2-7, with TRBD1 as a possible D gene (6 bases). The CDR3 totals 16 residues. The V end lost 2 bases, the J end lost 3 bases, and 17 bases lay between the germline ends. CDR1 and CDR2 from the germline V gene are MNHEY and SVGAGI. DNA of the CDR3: TGTGCCAGCAGTTACGGGGGAACAGGGAAGGGCTACGAGCAGTACTTC. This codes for CASSYGGTGKGYEQYF.

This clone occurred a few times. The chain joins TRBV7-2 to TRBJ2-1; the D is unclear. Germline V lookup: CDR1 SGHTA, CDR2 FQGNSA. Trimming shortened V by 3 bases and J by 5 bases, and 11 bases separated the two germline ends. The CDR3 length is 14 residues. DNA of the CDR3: TGTGCCAGCAGCTTTGCCCGGTCCCACAATGAGCAGTTCTTC. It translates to CASSFARSHNEQFF. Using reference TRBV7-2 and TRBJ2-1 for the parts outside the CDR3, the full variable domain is GAGVSQSPSNKVTEKGKDVELRCDPISGHTALYWYRQSLGQGLEFLIYFQGNSAPDKSGLPSDRFSAERTGGSVSTLTIQRTQQEDSAVYLCASSFARSHNEQFFGPGTRLTVL.

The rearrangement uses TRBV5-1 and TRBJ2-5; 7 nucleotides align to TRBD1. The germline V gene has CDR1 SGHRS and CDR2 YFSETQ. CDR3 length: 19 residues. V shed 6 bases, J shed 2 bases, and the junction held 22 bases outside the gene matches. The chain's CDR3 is CASNLTPLGTALLQETQYF. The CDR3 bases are TGCGCCAGCAACTTAACCCCGCTCGGGACAGCATTACTTCAAGAGACCCAGTACTTC. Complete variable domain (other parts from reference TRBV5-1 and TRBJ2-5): KAGVTQTPRYLIKTRGQQVTLSCSPISGHRSVSWYQQTPGQGLQFLFEYFSETQRNKGNFPGRFSGRQFSNSRSEMNVSTLELGDSALYLCASNLTPLGTALLQETQYFGPGTRLLVL.

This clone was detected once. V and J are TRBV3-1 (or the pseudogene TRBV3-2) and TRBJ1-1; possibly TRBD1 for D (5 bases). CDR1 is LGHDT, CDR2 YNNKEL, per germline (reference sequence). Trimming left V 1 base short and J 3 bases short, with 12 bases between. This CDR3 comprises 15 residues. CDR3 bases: TGTGCCAGCAGCCAAGGGTCTTGGGGGGACACTGAAGCTTTCTTT. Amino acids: CASSQGSWGDTEAFF.

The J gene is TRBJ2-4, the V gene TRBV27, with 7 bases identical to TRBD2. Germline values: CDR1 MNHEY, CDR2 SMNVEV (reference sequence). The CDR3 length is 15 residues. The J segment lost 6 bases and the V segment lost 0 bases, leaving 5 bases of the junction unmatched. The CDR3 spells CASSLSLGEGNIQYF. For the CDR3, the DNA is TGTGCCAGCAGTTTATCGTTGGGGGAGGGAAACATTCAGTACTTC.

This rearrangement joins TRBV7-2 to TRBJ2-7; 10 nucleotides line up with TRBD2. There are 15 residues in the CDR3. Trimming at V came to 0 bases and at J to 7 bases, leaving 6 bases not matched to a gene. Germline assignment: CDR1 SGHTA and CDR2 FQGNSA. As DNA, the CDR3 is TGTGCCAGCAGCTTAGCCAGCGGGGGGGCAGGGGAGCAGTACTTC. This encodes CASSLASGGAGEQYF.